One sample yielded the 16 T cell receptor beta chains listed below, sequenced in a study of shared clonotypes between healthy human individuals. The data were produced by immunoSEQ multiplex PCR, yet TCRdb's version contains in-frame clones alone and is incomplete. The data hold millions of clones, with 95% observed a single time. Sequences were obtained from naive CD4+ T cells sorted from blood. Subset here: CD45RA+ positively selected. Receptor source: a man aged 18-30 years in good health.

The chain combines TRBV5-6 with TRBJ2-1; tentatively, D is TRBD2 (5 bases). The CDR3 spans 15 residues. Per germline, CDR1 SGHDT and CDR2 YYEEEE. V lost 0 bases and J lost 6, with 13 bases in between. CDR3 region: CASSLGWRYGNEQFF. Here the CDR3 DNA reads TGTGCCAGCAGCTTGGGCTGGAGGTATGGCAATGAGCAGTTCTTC.

Points on this clone: Other DNA sequences in this specimen translate into the identical CDR3. This chain joins TRBV27 and TRBJ1-6; tentatively, D is TRBD1 (6 bases). The CDR3 has 15 residues. The V end lost 3 bases, the J end lost 5 bases, and 11 bases lay between the germline ends. Germline V lookup: CDR1 MNHEY, CDR2 SMNVEV (reference sequence). The CDR3 nucleotides are TGTGCCAGCAGTTTGGGGGCAGGTAATAATTCACCCCTCCACTTT. Translated, it gives CASSLGAGNNSPLHF.

The chain combines TRBV7-9 with TRBJ1-6; the D is unclear. The V end lost 2 bases, the J end lost 7 bases, and 9 bases lay between the germline ends. Germline V gene lookup returns CDR1 SEHNR and CDR2 FQNEAQ (reference sequence). This CDR3 contains 14 residues. CDR3 in DNA: TGTGCCAGCAGCTTACTCCAACAAAATTCACCCCTCCACTTT. It translates to CASSLLQQNSPLHF. The full variable domain, its missing parts supplied by reference TRBV7-9 and TRBJ1-6, is DTGVSQNPRHKITKRGQNVTFRCDPISEHNRLYWYRQTLGQGPEFLTYFQNEAQLEKSRLLSDRFSAERPKGSFSTLEIQRTEQGDSAMYLCASSLLQQNSPLHFGNGTRLTVT.

The chain recombines TRBV6-5 with TRBJ2-1; TRBD2 matches at 10 bases. V lost 7 bases, J lost 0 bases, and 3 bases stayed unmatched. In germline, CDR1 is MNHEY, CDR2 SVGAGI. The CDR3 runs to 15 residues. This CDR3 is CASIPSGSSYNEQFF. In DNA form, the CDR3 reads TGTGCCAGCATCCCTAGCGGGAGCTCCTACAATGAGCAGTTCTTC.

The V gene is TRBV9, the J gene TRBJ1-3, with TRBD1 matching 7 bases. CDR1 SGDLS and CDR2 YYNGEE come from the germline V gene. V trimming: 5 bases; J trimming: 4 bases; junction bases outside the gene matches: 9. This CDR3 spans 15 amino acids. The CDR3 nucleotides are TGTGCCAGCAGTGAGGTTACAGGGGCAGGAAACACCATATATTTT. This encodes CASSEVTGAGNTIYF.

The V gene is TRBV11-2, the J gene TRBJ1-6, with D uncertain. Trimming took 5 bases from V and 9 from J, leaving 17 bases between them. The germline CDR1 and CDR2 sequences are SGHAT and FQNNGV. The CDR3 has 15 amino acids. The chain's CDR3 is CASSPQSTSSSPLHF. CDR3 coding DNA: TGTGCCAGCAGCCCCCAAAGTACATCGAGTTCACCCCTCCACTTT.

The gene calls are TRBV6-6 and TRBJ1-2, with a possible D match to TRBD1 (6 bases). Trimming took off 7 bases at V and 3 bases at J, with 15 bases between the two ends. In germline, CDR1 is MNHNY, CDR2 SVGAGI (reference sequence). There are 14 residues in the CDR3. CDR3 residues: CASNPRTADYGYTF. The CDR3 nucleotides are TGTGCCAGCAACCCCCGGACAGCCGACTATGGCTACACCTTC.

This rearrangement joins TRBV9 to TRBJ1-4; D is uncertain. V shed 4 bases and J shed 5 bases, with 15 bases lying between them. This CDR3 is built from 15 residues. In germline, CDR1 is SGDLS, CDR2 YYNGEE. The CDR3 DNA reads as TGTGCCAGCAGCCCAGCCAGGCAGACAAATGAAAAACTGTTTTTT. Its translation: CASSPARQTNEKLFF.

The chain is built from TRBV5-1 and TRBJ2-2; 10 positions agree with TRBD2. With V trimmed by 5 bases and J by 6 bases, 7 bases remained unmatched. The CDR3 extends over 15 amino acids. Germline V CDR1 and CDR2: SGHRS, YFSETQ. CDR3 protein: CASSTSGIVAGELFF. The CDR3 region has the DNA TGCGCCAGCAGTACTAGCGGGATTGTAGCCGGGGAGCTGTTTTTT.

The rearrangement links TRBV19 to TRBJ1-1; D perhaps matches TRBD1 (5 bases). Germline lookup yields CDR1 LNHDA and CDR2 SQIVND (reference sequence). The CDR3 sequence is 13 residues long. The V gene lost 0 bases and the J gene lost 4 bases, with 6 bases spanning the gap. The CDR3 bases are TGTGCCAGTAGTATAGATCAGGGCACTGAAGCTTTCTTT. Translating gives CASSIDQGTEAFF.

This clone came up once. DNA of the CDR3: TGTGCCATCAGTGAGGTTTCAGGGATTACAGATACGCAGTATTTT. Its translation: CAISEVSGITDTQYF. The J gene is TRBJ2-3, the V gene TRBV10-3, with D perhaps TRBD1 (5 bases). CDR1 ENHRY and CDR2 SYGVKD come from the germline V gene. The CDR3 is 15 residues long. V lost 2 bases, J lost 3 bases, and 12 bases lay in between.

The chain joins TRBV18 to TRBJ1-2, with D hard to call. Trimming left V 2 bases short and J 4 bases short, with 11 bases between. This CDR3 spans 14 amino acids. Germline CDR1 reads KGHSH; CDR2 reads LQKENI. The CDR3 bases are TGTGCCAGCTCACCAGGGCAGGCAGCCTATGGCTACACCTTC. Translating gives CASSPGQAAYGYTF.

This chain joins TRBV6-5 and TRBJ1-3; D may be TRBD1 (5 bases). The CDR3 covers 15 residues. V was shortened by 5 bases and J by 4 bases, with 15 bases between the two germline ends. From germline, CDR1 is MNHEY and CDR2 SVGAGI. CDR3 in amino acids: CASSLGTGGGNTIYF. The CDR3 DNA sequence: TGTGCCAGCAGTCTCGGGACGGGTGGGGGAAACACCATATATTTT.

V and J are TRBV18 and TRBJ1-2; the match to TRBD1 covers 11 bases. The CDR3 sequence is 16 residues long. Per germline, CDR1 KGHSH and CDR2 LQKENI. V shed 0 bases and J 7 bases; nucleotides not matched to a gene: 7. CDR3 sequence: CASSPPGQGDGFGYTF. In nucleotides, the CDR3 is TGTGCCAGCTCACCACCGGGACAGGGGGACGGGTTTGGCTACACCTTC.

V gene TRBV9 combines with J gene TRBJ2-1; tentatively, D is TRBD2 (5 bases). Germline loops: CDR1 SGDLS, CDR2 YYNGEE. V was pared by 4 bases and J by 6 bases, with 17 bases between. This CDR3 is 15 amino acids long. The CDR3 sequence is CASSLRIDGLNEQFF. In DNA, the CDR3 is TGTGCCAGCAGCTTACGAATAGACGGACTCAATGAGCAGTTCTTC.

Details on this clone: This sample also contains other DNA sequences that code for the same CDR3. The chain links TRBV5-1 to TRBJ1-5, with D hard to call. This CDR3 contains 14 residues. V was pared by 0 bases and J by 3 bases, with 7 bases between. Germline CDR1 and CDR2: SGHRS and YFSETQ. CDR3 region: CASSLEPSNQPQHF. The CDR3 nucleotides read TGCGCCAGCAGCTTGGAACCCTCCAATCAGCCCCAGCATTTT. The full variable domain, completed using reference TRBV5-1 and TRBJ1-5, is KAGVTQTPRYLIKTRGQQVTLSCSPISGHRSVSWYQQTPGQGLQFLFEYFSETQRNKGNFPGRFSGRQFSNSRSEMNVSTLELGDSALYLCASSLEPSNQPQHFGDGTRLSIL.